The 5 T cell receptor beta chains listed next were all sequenced from one sample in a study of brain T cells in children with intractable seizures. Sequencing was performed with immunoSEQ multiplex PCR; in TCRdb, only in-frame clones are kept and a portion is missing. The sample lists approximately 23,000 clones, 90% to 95% occurring once. The sample here was peripheral blood, taken at surgery. Every receptor here comes from a boy younger than 18 with focal cortical dysplasia and intractable seizures.

The CDR3 is CATSRDTAEEAFF. The CDR3 coding sequence is TGTGCCACCAGCAGAGATACGGCAGAAGAAGCTTTCTTT. V gene TRBV15 combines with J gene TRBJ1-1; D call uncertain. There are 13 residues in the CDR3. Between the trimmed V and J ends, which lost 0 bases and 8 bases, there was a span of 10 bases. Germline V gene data show CDR1 as LNHNV and CDR2 as YYDKDF (reference sequence).

The chain recombines TRBV6-4 with TRBJ2-2; 10 bases are a match to TRBD2. V lost 5 bases and J lost 6; bases outside the gene matches: 12. This CDR3 spans 17 amino acids. CDR1 and CDR2 from the germline V gene are MRHNA and SNTAGT. The CDR3 sequence is CASSPDGAGGPPGELFF. The DNA for the CDR3 is TGTGCCAGCAGTCCAGACGGAGCGGGGGGGCCCCCCGGGGAGCTGTTTTTT.

The chain links TRBV4-1 to TRBJ1-1; D is uncertain. CDR3 length: 16 residues. V lost 1 base, J lost 6 bases, and 18 bases lay in between. CDR1 is MGHRA, CDR2 YSYEKL, per germline. The CDR3 DNA reads as TGCGCCAGCAGCCAAGTAATTTTAGTGAGGGCCCCTGAAGCTTTCTTT. Translation: CASSQVILVRAPEAFF.

J is TRBJ2-1 and V is TRBV19; a possible D gene is TRBD1 (7 bases). Looked up from germline, CDR1 is LNHDA and CDR2 is SQIVND (reference sequence). The CDR3 covers 15 residues. The germline V and J ends were trimmed by 5 bases and 5 bases, with 16 bases remaining between them. CDR3 nucleotides: TGTGCCAGTAGTCTATGGAGGGGGCCTAACAATGAGCAGTTCTTC. Translated, it gives CASSLWRGPNNEQFF.

The V and J genes are TRBV7-3 and TRBJ2-1, with D perhaps TRBD1 (6 bases). V lost 1 base and J 6 bases, leaving 13 bases between the germline ends. CDR3 length equals 15 residues. The germline V gene has CDR1 SGHTA and CDR2 FQGTGA. CDR3 in DNA: TGTGCCAGCAGCTTAAGCCAGGGGCCGCGCAATGAGCAGTTCTTC. Translated: CASSLSQGPRNEQFF.